The present entry profiles one T cell receptor beta chain with its context. Germline and junction disagree at one end, which may indicate a read error. This record belongs to a study of tumor-infiltrating lymphocytes in primary liver carcinoma. Study-level background: Tumors, staged T1-T3 N0M0, spanned about 4.2 to 11 cm. Sequencing of the samples generated roughly 3.65 to 8 million productive TCRbeta reads, with similar yields across tissue types.

Unsorted whole blood supplied the blood RNA, and germline DNA was isolated too. Making TCR beta cDNA involved approximately 520 ng total RNA and a constant-region primer. Sequencing libraries for TCR beta derived from three nested multiplex PCR rounds that used slightly modified ARM-PCR. Using its own MiXCR run on the multiplex PCR reads, TCRdb lists one record per CDR3 protein. Here the sample spans 150,000 to 200,000 distinct CDR3 sequences, 50% to 75% being singletons. Sequencing input: peripheral blood. This TCR was recovered from a man aged 35 to 55 with primary liver carcinoma and hepatitis B virus infection.

The DNA for the CDR3 is TGCAGCGTTGTGGCAGGGACAGGGCTAGATGCGCAGTATTTT. Protein sequence: CSVVAGTGLDAQYF. This sequence joins TRBV29-1 and TRBJ2-3, with 9 bases lining up with TRBD1. This CDR3 region has 14 residues. Germline V lookup: CDR1 SQVTM, CDR2 ANQGSEA.